The 28 T cell receptor beta chains below all came from one sample that was sequenced in a study of CD8+CD57+ T cells in acquired aplastic anemia. Genomic DNA acted as the template from which TCR beta VDJ combination and CDR3 sequence profiling were carried out. TCRdb reprocessed the reads with MiXCR, giving one entry per CDR3 protein. Here the sample spans about 180,000 distinct CDR3 sequences, around 45% being singletons. The sequenced sample consisted of sorted CD4+, CD8+, or CD8+CD57+ T cells (not recorded which) from PBMCs. Every receptor here comes from a human donor in good health.

In its sample, this clonotype was seen once. The J gene is TRBJ1-1, the V gene TRBV5-1; D possibly corresponds to TRBD1 (6 bases). The CDR3 length is 13 residues. CDR1 SGHRS and CDR2 YFSETQ come from the germline V gene. Trimming pared 2 bases from V and 6 bases from J, leaving 11 bases between. This CDR3 is CASSFTGTAEAFF. CDR3 bases: TGCGCCAGCAGCTTCACAGGGACCGCTGAAGCTTTCTTT.

This clonotype has only one observation. This sequence joins TRBV20-1 and TRBJ2-3; 10 bases fit TRBD2. Germline CDR1 and CDR2: DFQATT and SNEGSKA (reference sequence). The ends lost 0 bases at V and 6 bases at J; junction bases unmatched: 6. CDR3 size: 15 residues. The CDR3 region is CSARDAAGGLDTQYF. DNA for the CDR3: TGCAGTGCTAGAGATGCAGCGGGGGGGCTTGATACGCAGTATTTT.

This chain connects TRBV10-2 to TRBJ2-1, with a possible D match to TRBD2 (6 bases). This CDR3 contains 15 residues. Germline loops: CDR1 WSHSY, CDR2 SAAADI. Trimming removed 6 bases from V and 0 bases from J, with 12 bases in between. The CDR3 DNA follows: TGCGCCAGCAGAATTTCCGGGAGCTCCTACAATGAGCAGTTCTTC. Protein sequence: CASRISGSSYNEQFF.

Note on this clonotype: This clone may be a read error of a much larger clone one base away. The gene calls are TRBV7-8 and TRBJ2-5; perhaps TRBD2 as D (5 bases). The CDR3 runs to 16 residues. CDR1 is SGHVS and CDR2 is FQNEAQ in the germline V gene. The chain's CDR3 is CASILRRVETQETQYF. The CDR3 DNA sequence: TGTGCCAGCATCTTACGGCGGGTCGAAACTCAAGAGACCCAGTACTTC.

This clonotype was recorded many times. The chain is built from TRBV6-1 and TRBJ2-5, with D possibly called TRBD1 or TRBD2 (6 bases each). The CDR3 sequence is 13 residues long. Germline CDR1 MNHNS, CDR2 SASEGT. The ends were cut back, 8 bases at V and 4 bases at J, with 14 bases in the middle. The CDR3, as DNA: TGTGCCAGCGGAAGCACGGGGGCAGAGACCCAGTACTTC. Amino acids: CASGSTGAETQYF.

The CDR3, as DNA: TGTGCCAGCAGTGTCGGTGGCTTTGGACTAGGCGAGCAGTTCTTC. Its translation is CASSVGGFGLGEQFF. The chain employs TRBV6-1 and TRBJ2-1; 7 nucleotides match TRBD2. Germline V gives CDR1 MNHNS, CDR2 SASEGT. The CDR3 consists of 15 residues. V lost 4 bases, J lost 10 bases, and 13 bases stayed unmatched.

This clonotype was picked up many times. The genes are TRBV19 and TRBJ1-2; TRBD1 might be the D (6 bases). Deletions cut 4 bases from V and 2 bases from J, with 20 bases between. The length of the CDR3 is 17 residues. Germline lookup yields CDR1 LNHDA and CDR2 SQIVND (reference sequence). The CDR3 reads CASSTISSGHLNYGYTF. CDR3 coding DNA: TGTGCCAGTAGTACCATTTCCTCGGGACACTTAAACTATGGCTACACCTTC.

This clonotype was counted many times. The rearrangement links TRBV20-1 to TRBJ1-2; weak D call: TRBD1 (6 bases). CDR1 is DFQATT, CDR2 SNEGSKA, per germline (reference sequence). CDR3 size: 14 residues. V lost 5 bases to trimming and J lost 4 bases, with 17 bases between them. CDR3 bases: TGCAGTGCTGGGACAAGGCCCGGCTTCTATGGCTACACCTTC. It specifies CSAGTRPGFYGYTF.

This clonotype was picked up many times. The chain links TRBV19 to TRBJ1-3, with 8 bases fitting TRBD1. Germline-derived CDR1 and CDR2 are LNHDA and SQIVND (reference sequence). CDR3 length equals 16 residues. Unmatched junction bases numbered 2, after V lost 1 base and J lost 0 bases. CDR3 residues: CASSIGGQGSGNTIYF. The CDR3, as DNA: TGTGCCAGTAGTATAGGCGGACAGGGCTCTGGAAACACCATATATTTT.

With respect to this clonotype: This may come from a read error, since a much larger clone is one base off. V and J are TRBV5-6 and TRBJ2-4; 14 bases align to TRBD2. The CDR3 runs to 15 residues. From germline, CDR1 is SGHDT and CDR2 YYEEEE. The trim removed 2 bases at V and 11 bases at J, leaving 6 bases unmatched. The CDR3 loop is CASSLTTSGRDVQYF. The DNA for the CDR3 is TGTGCCAGCAGCTTAACGACTAGCGGGAGGGACGTTCAGTACTTC.

This clonotype appeared many times. The chain has TRBV4-1 and TRBJ1-2; D call uncertain. Germline V gene data show CDR1 as MGHRA and CDR2 as YSYEKL. This CDR3 has 17 amino acids. V shed 1 base and J shed 8 bases, with 23 bases lying between them. CDR3 in DNA: TGCGCCAGCAGCCAAGGTGGTGGCGGGTCGAGGCTAAGAGGCTACACCTTC. Protein sequence: CASSQGGGGSRLRGYTF.

J is TRBJ1-6 and V is TRBV9; 7 bases are a match to TRBD1. There are 14 residues in the CDR3. The germline gives CDR1 SGDLS, CDR2 YYNGEE. V was clipped by 6 bases and J by 8 bases; unmatched bases: 8. CDR3 DNA sequence: TGTGCCAGCAACCGACAGGGAAGCGATTCACCCCTCCACTTT. Its translation: CASNRQGSDSPLHF. Variable domain in full (rest from reference TRBV9 and TRBJ1-6): DSGVTQTPKHLITATGQRVTLRCSPRSGDLSVYWYQQSLDQGLQFLIQYYNGEERAKGNILERFSAQQFPDLHSELNLSSLELGDSALYFCASNRQGSDSPLHFGNGTRLTVT.

This clonotype was counted between two and nine times. The V call is TRBV27, the J call TRBJ1-2; 7 bases agree with TRBD1. Germline lookup yields CDR1 MNHEY and CDR2 SMNVEV (reference sequence). Losses at the gene ends were 5 bases for V and 3 bases for J; bases not matched to a gene: 9. CDR3 length: 15 residues. For the CDR3, the DNA is TGTGCCAGCAGTACTGGAACGAGGGGGCACTATGGCTACACCTTC. Protein product: CASSTGTRGHYGYTF.

This clonotype was detected ten times or more. The gene calls are TRBV11-2 and TRBJ2-1; TRBD1 agrees at 12 bases. V trimming: 5 bases; J trimming: 4 bases; junction bases outside the gene matches: 3. The CDR3 has 15 residues. The germline CDR1 and CDR2 sequences are SGHAT and FQNNGV. CDR3 region: CASSPGQGAYNEQFF. CDR3 in DNA: TGTGCCAGCAGCCCGGGACAGGGGGCATACAATGAGCAGTTCTTC.

This clonotype showed up many times. The V gene is TRBV9, the J gene TRBJ2-3, with D unclear. The CDR3 length is 14 residues. The V gene lost 0 bases and the J gene lost 0 bases, with 5 bases spanning the gap. The germline gives CDR1 SGDLS, CDR2 YYNGEE. The CDR3 coding sequence is TGTGCCAGCAGCGTAGCAGCGAGCACAGATACGCAGTATTTT. This encodes CASSVAASTDTQYF.

The sample holds a few counts of this clonotype. This chain connects TRBV6-5 to TRBJ1-2; the D gene is possibly TRBD1 (5 bases). V lost 8 bases and J lost 0, with 19 bases in between. Germline values: CDR1 MNHEY, CDR2 SVGAGI. The CDR3 is 16 amino acids. In nucleotides, the CDR3 is TGTGCCAGCGTTTACGGGGGACTTTTAGCTAACTATGGCTACACCTTC. It encodes CASVYGGLLANYGYTF.

V usage is TRBV15 and J usage is TRBJ2-7; maybe TRBD1 (6 bases). Germline-derived CDR1 and CDR2 are LNHNV and YYDKDF (reference sequence). V lost 3 bases and J 5 bases, leaving 20 bases between the germline ends. This CDR3 contains 16 residues. CDR3 loop: CATSSGTYQGSHEQYF. The CDR3 region has the DNA TGTGCCACCAGCAGCGGCACTTATCAGGGGTCCCACGAGCAGTACTTC.

J is TRBJ1-2 and V is TRBV7-9; D ambiguous. Germline values: CDR1 SEHNR, CDR2 FQNEAQ (reference sequence). Trimming stripped 4 bases from V and 7 bases from J, with 13 bases between. This CDR3 comprises 13 residues. The CDR3 DNA sequence: TGTGCCAGCAGCTCGGGCCCTATTCCTGGCTACACCTTC. Translated, it gives CASSSGPIPGYTF. Together with reference TRBV7-9 and TRBJ1-2, the CDR3 gives the full variable domain: DTGVSQNPRHKITKRGQNVTFRCDPISEHNRLYWYRQTLGQGPEFLTYFQNEAQLEKSRLLSDRFSAERPKGSFSTLEIQRTEQGDSAMYLCASSSGPIPGYTFGSGTRLTVV.

The chain couples TRBV20-1 to TRBJ2-7; the D gene is possibly TRBD2 (5 bases). The CDR3 spans 14 residues. V lost 1 base and J lost 2, with 12 bases in between. Per germline, CDR1 DFQATT and CDR2 SNEGSKA (reference sequence). DNA of the CDR3: TGCAGTGCTAGAGCCCCCTCACTAGCCTACGAGCAGTACTTC. Its protein is CSARAPSLAYEQYF.

With regard to this clonotype: A read error may account for a junction end that differs from germline. The V gene is TRBV6-4, the J gene TRBJ2-5, with TRBD2 as a possible D gene (6 bases). The CDR3 covers 15 residues. Germline V lookup: CDR1 MRHNA, CDR2 SNTAGT. CDR3 DNA sequence: TGTGCCAGCAGTTACTCGAACAGCGGGCAAGAGACCCAGTACTTC. It codes for CASSYSNSGQETQYF.

This clonotype came up many times. This chain connects TRBV6-6 to TRBJ2-7, with 7 bases fitting TRBD1. Germline loops: CDR1 MNHNY, CDR2 SVGAGI (reference sequence). With 4 bases clipped from V and 6 bases from J, the junction kept 3 bases outside the gene matches. This CDR3 spans 12 amino acids. The CDR3 loop reads CASSLTGIEQYF. DNA for the CDR3: TGTGCCAGCAGTTTGACAGGGATCGAGCAGTACTTC.

This clonotype was found many times. This chain links TRBV25-1 with TRBJ2-3; D gene ambiguous. CDR3 length: 15 residues. Germline assignment: CDR1 MGHDK and CDR2 SYGVNS. V lost 2 bases to trimming and J lost 4 bases, with 13 bases between them. The CDR3 region has the DNA TGTGCCAGCAGTGAAATATTAGAGGATCCAGATACGCAGTATTTT. This gives the protein CASSEILEDPDTQYF.

V is TRBV6-2 or TRBV6-3 and J is TRBJ2-5; 7 bases fit TRBD1. Trimming cost V 6 bases and J 2 bases; bases outside gene matches: 0. Germline V gives CDR1 MNHEY, CDR2 SVGEGT. The CDR3 length is 12 residues. The CDR3 is CASRTGQETQYF. The CDR3 nucleotides are TGTGCCAGCAGGACAGGGCAAGAGACCCAGTACTTC.

Remarks on this clonotype: A much larger clone lies one base from this, so it may be a read error. The rearrangement joins TRBV7-2 to TRBJ1-5; D uncertain. V lost 6 bases and J 2 bases, leaving 8 bases between the germline ends. The CDR3 has 13 residues. Germline CDR1 SGHTA, CDR2 FQGNSA. The CDR3 here is CASSYQGNQPQHF. CDR3 in DNA: TGTGCCAGCAGTTACCAGGGCAATCAGCCCCAGCATTTT.

This clonotype was counted a few times. This chain connects TRBV10-1 to TRBJ1-6; 10 bases line up with TRBD1. The CDR3 loop spans 15 amino acids. The junction had 4 bases not matched to a gene; V was cut back by 6 bases and J by 5 bases. The V gene's germline CDR1 is WNHNN and CDR2 SYGVQD (reference sequence). CDR3 nucleotide sequence: TGCGCCAGCAGCCATGGACAGGGGGATAATTCACCCCTCCACTTT. This codes for CASSHGQGDNSPLHF.

J is TRBJ1-1 and V is TRBV7-3; perhaps TRBD1 as D (5 bases). Germline V lookup: CDR1 SGHTA, CDR2 FQGTGA. The V end was cut by 5 bases, the J end by 4 bases, with 11 bases between. This CDR3 contains 13 residues. The CDR3, as DNA: TGTGCCAGCAGCGGGGGGGTGGGCACTGAAGCTTTCTTT. It codes for CASSGGVGTEAFF.

The J gene is TRBJ2-3, the V gene TRBV9; TRBD2 is a possible D gene (7 bases). This CDR3 region has 16 residues. V was shortened by 5 bases and J by 2 bases, with 18 bases between the two germline ends. Germline V lookup: CDR1 SGDLS, CDR2 YYNGEE. In DNA, the CDR3 is TGTGCCAGCAGTGTGGGGGCGGGAGCGACCACAGATACGCAGTATTTT. This codes for CASSVGAGATTDTQYF.

V usage is TRBV6-5 and J usage is TRBJ2-3, with TRBD1 matching over 7 bases. Germline V gene sequence: CDR1 MNHEY, CDR2 SVGAGI. V was clipped by 6 bases and J by 1 base; unmatched bases: 4. The CDR3 runs to 14 residues. The CDR3 DNA follows: TGTGCCAGCAGATACAGGGGTCGCACAGATACGCAGTATTTT. Protein sequence: CASRYRGRTDTQYF.